The 4 T cell receptor beta chains given below trace back to one sample, sequenced in a study of shared clonotypes between healthy human individuals. Sequencing used immunoSEQ multiplex PCR; TCRdb keeps in-frame clones, though not all of them. Here the sample spans around 1,100,000 clones, 60% to 80% being singletons. Material for sequencing was memory CD4+ T cells from PBMCs. This sample's subset: CD45RA-negative fraction. The receptors come from a man aged 18-30 years in good health. Some clones in this sample may be carry-over from other donors' samples.

The chain has TRBV28 and TRBJ1-1, with TRBD1 as a possible D gene (5 bases). V was shortened by 4 bases and J by 1 base, with 13 bases between the two germline ends. The CDR3 runs to 15 residues. Germline loops: CDR1 MDHEN, CDR2 SYDVKM. CDR3 region: CASSSTGDRNTEAFF. DNA for the CDR3: TGTGCCAGCAGTTCCACGGGGGATAGGAACACTGAAGCTTTCTTT. Drawing the rest from reference TRBV28 and TRBJ1-1, the complete variable domain is DVKVTQSSRYLVKRTGEKVFLECVQDMDHENMFWYRQDPGLGLRLIYFSYDVKMKEKGDIPEGYSVSREKKERFSLILESASTNQTSMYLCASSSTGDRNTEAFFGQGTRLTVV.

The CDR3 loop reads CAWAASSTDTQYF. The CDR3 DNA is TGTGCCTGGGCGGCATCTAGCACAGATACGCAGTATTTT. The V and J genes are TRBV30 and TRBJ2-3, with no clear D. Germline V lookup: CDR1 GTSNPN, CDR2 SVGIG (reference sequence). CDR3 length equals 13 residues. Trimming took off 5 bases at V and 0 bases at J, with 9 bases between the two ends.

This chain uses TRBV10-1 with TRBJ2-3, with 9 nucleotides matching TRBD1. The germline CDR1 and CDR2 sequences are WNHNN and SYGVQD (reference sequence). The CDR3 is made up of 15 amino acids. V gave up 4 bases and J gave up 8 bases; unmatched junction bases: 10. The CDR3 DNA reads TGCGCCAGCAGTGCCAGTGATCCGGACAGGGGTACGCAGTATTTT. Translating gives CASSASDPDRGTQYF.

The chain joins TRBV9 to TRBJ2-7, with 15 bases identical to TRBD2. Germline CDR1 and CDR2: SGDLS and YYNGEE. This CDR3 has 16 residues. Germline trimming cut 3 bases from V and 6 bases from J; bases unmatched to any gene: 7. The DNA of the CDR3 is TGTGCCAGCAGCGCGGGACTAGCGGGAGGTCTTGCCGAGCAGTACTTC. Translating gives CASSAGLAGGLAEQYF.